This T cell receptor (beta chain) was profiled in a study of post-analysis software for immune sequencing data. Study conclusions and caveats: Samples made in the same batch grouped tightly together by F measure. Five TRBV segments, including TRBV5-6, TRBV5-1 and TRBV20-1, were more frequent in patients than controls.

Note on this clonotype: Antigen: not known.

Incorporated into the TCR beta cDNA libraries were unique molecular identifiers, which served to reduce PCR and sequencing biases. TCRdb ran MiXCR on the PCR reads and lists one entry per CDR3 protein. The data contain some 690,000 distinct CDR3 sequences, 25% to 30% of them singletons. The CDR3 covers 15 residues. CDR1 and CDR2 (germline): SGHTA, FQGNSA. V dropped 5 bases and J dropped 1; count of bases not matched to a gene: 3. Sequenced input: blood. The receptor was isolated from a girl between 5 and 17 years old with multiple sclerosis. V is TRBV7-2 and J is TRBJ2-1, with 9 bases matching TRBD2. The CDR3, as DNA: TGTGCCAGCAGCAGCGCGGGGGGGTCCTACAATGAGCAGTTCTTC. Amino acid sequence: CASSSAGGSYNEQFF.